These T cell receptor beta chains were read from a single sample in a study of cytomegalovirus exposure and HLA in healthy donors. Repertoires were generated with immunoSEQ multiplex PCR, while TCRdb's copy carries only in-frame clones and drops some. This sample has about 93,000 clones, with less than 80% found just once. Specimen: PBMCs. The receptors shown here come from a boy younger than 18 in good health and CMV-seropositive. The CDR3 runs from the conserved cysteine through the conserved F or W. D genes are given only for firm matches. Part of the rows lack a size; the others show once, few, many or a class for expanded clones.

j_call | clone_size | v_call | d_call | cdr3_nt | cdr3_aa
TRBJ1-4 | . | TRBV5-6 | . | TGTGCCAGCAGCTTGGTCGGGGGGACCAATGAAAAACTGTTTTTT | CASSLVGGTNEKLFF
TRBJ1-4 | . | TRBV6-1 | . | TGTGCCAGCAGTGAATTAGGCGGGACCAATGAAAAACTGTTTTTT | CASSELGGTNEKLFF
TRBJ1-2 | few | TRBV19 | . | TGTGCCAGTAGTATGGCGACGCCAGGGGCGTCTGGCTACACCTTC | CASSMATPGASGYTF
TRBJ2-7 | once | TRBV7-2 | . | TGTGCCAGCAGCTCCCAGGACGGGAGTTTCTACGAGCAGTACTTC | CASSSQDGSFYEQYF
TRBJ2-7 | once | TRBV7-2 | TRBD1 | TGTGCCAGCAGCCTGGGACAGGGGGCGCGATCCGAGCAGTACTTC | CASSLGQGARSEQYF
TRBJ2-4 | . | TRBV25-1 | TRBD2 | TGTGCCAGCAGTGATAGTTCTAGCGGGGGGGTGGTTCAGTACTTC | CASSDSSSGGVVQYF
TRBJ1-1 | . | TRBV2 | . | TGTGCCAGCGGTACAACCCCTGAAGCTTTCTTT | CASGTTPEAFF
TRBJ1-1 | many | TRBV7-2 | TRBD1 | TGTGCCAGCAGCCCCCGACAGGGGAACACTGAAGCTTTCTTT | CASSPRQGNTEAFF
TRBJ1-4 | . | TRBV30 | . | TGTGCAGGGGTGAGAACTAATGAAAAACTGTTTTTT | CAGVRTNEKLFF
TRBJ2-7 | . | TRBV19 | . | TGTGCCAGTAGTCCTCCGGGACGGGGGTGGAACGAGCAGTACTTC | CASSPPGRGWNEQYF
TRBJ1-1 | . | TRBV7-9 | . | TGTGCCAGCAGCTTATTGGAGACTGAAGCTTTCTTT | CASSLLETEAFF
TRBJ2-1 | . | TRBV7-3 | . | TGTGCCAGCAGCTTGGAGCCTAGCGCCGGTGAGCAGTTCTTC | CASSLEPSAGEQFF
TRBJ2-3 | . | TRBV19 | . | TGTGCCAGTAGACCGACTAGTGCAGATACGCAGTATTTT | CASRPTSADTQYF
TRBJ2-3 | once | TRBV5-1 | TRBD1 | TGCGCCAGCAGACCACAGGGGGTAACAGATACGCAGTATTTT | CASRPQGVTDTQYF
TRBJ1-2 | . | TRBV7-2 | . | TGTGCCAGCAGCATAGGCTACAGGGAAGGAGGCTACACCTTC | CASSIGYREGGYTF
TRBJ2-3 | few | TRBV5-1 | TRBD1 | TGCGCCAGCAGCTTGGCAGGACAGGGTTTGACAGATACGCAGTATTTT | CASSLAGQGLTDTQYF
TRBJ2-5 | . | TRBV4-3 | . | TGCGCCAGCAGCACACGGGGTGGGGAGACCCAGTACTTC | CASSTRGGETQYF
TRBJ2-5 | . | TRBV19 | . | TGTGCCAGTAGTTCGACAAATCGGGAGACCCAGTACTTC | CASSSTNRETQYF
TRBJ1-2 | once | TRBV12-5 | TRBD1 | TGTGCTAGTGGATATGGAGACAGGGGTAACTATGGCTACACCTTC | CASGYGDRGNYGYTF
TRBJ1-1 | . | TRBV6-5 | . | TGTGCCAGCAACAAACCGGGACACATGAACACTGAAGCTTTCTTT | CASNKPGHMNTEAFF
TRBJ2-2 | . | TRBV6-1 | TRBD1 | TGTGCCAGCAGCCGCTCAGGGGGTGTAGCCGGGGAGCTGTTTTTT | CASSRSGGVAGELFF
TRBJ2-7 | . | TRBV28 | . | TGTGCCAGCAGTCTTTTACAGGGATACGAGCAGTACTTC | CASSLLQGYEQYF
TRBJ2-2 | once | TRBV5-1 | TRBD1 | TGCGCCAGCAGCTTGTTGCGGTGGGACAGGGGAACCGGGGAGCTGTTTTTT | CASSLLRWDRGTGELFF
TRBJ2-5 | . | TRBV7-7 | TRBD2 | TGTGCTAGCAGCTCCGGGCGGGCGGCGGGAGGACAAGAGACCCAGTACTTC | CASSSGRAAGGQETQYF
TRBJ2-2 | . | TRBV5-4 | TRBD1 | TGTGCCAGCGGACAGGGGCAGGTCGGGGAGCTGTTTTTT | CASGQGQVGELFF
TRBJ2-7 | . | TRBV7-8 | TRBD2 | TGTGCCAGCAGCTTATTCAGCGGGAGTTTCTCCTACGAGCAGTACTTC | CASSLFSGSFSYEQYF
TRBJ2-7 | few | TRBV18 | TRBD1 | TGTGCCAGCTCACCCCCCGGGACAGGGCACGAGCAGTACTTC | CASSPPGTGHEQYF
TRBJ1-4 | . | TRBV10-2 | . | TGCGCCAGCTCACGGGTCGACCGGGAAAAACTGTTTTTT | CASSRVDREKLFF
TRBJ1-3 | few | TRBV30 | TRBD1 | TGTGCCTGGGAGAAAAGGACAGGGAGAAACACCATATATTTT | CAWEKRTGRNTIYF
TRBJ1-1 | few | TRBV13 | . | TGTGCCAGCAGCTTAACAGGGAAGACTGAAGCTTTCTTT | CASSLTGKTEAFF
TRBJ1-2 | once | TRBV2 | TRBD1 | TGTGCCAGCAGTGCTGAGACAGGGGGTCTAAACTATGGCTACACCTTC | CASSAETGGLNYGYTF
TRBJ2-1 | . | TRBV4-1 | TRBD2 | TGCGCCAGCACTGGACTAGCGGGGGGGCCGGGGTATGAGCAGTTCTTC | CASTGLAGGPGYEQFF